A single T cell receptor beta chain is shown here with its context. Its antigen is not identified. PBMCs were density-gradient isolated from roughly 10 ml fresh blood. This entry is derived from a study of Graves' ophthalmopathy and Graves' hyperthyroidism. Overall study results and limits: The 13-signature model separated ophthalmopathy from stable hyperthyroidism at roughly 88% sensitivity and about 80% specificity. As the model predicted ophthalmopathy progression, it achieved a sensitivity of 70.59% and a specificity of about 72%. Most expanded thyroid clonotypes above 0.001 frequency also appeared in blood.

This CDR3 contains 17 residues. V was shortened by 1 base and J by 0 bases, with 13 bases between the two germline ends. CDR1 is MGHRA, CDR2 YSYEKL, per germline. Amplified material comprised TCR beta CDR3 regions derived from RNA transcripts. Amplification began with first-round RT-PCR using HTBI primers, then second-round multiplex PCR was performed. In TCRdb, the multiplex PCR reads were re-called with MiXCR into one record per CDR3 protein. Of about 700,000 distinct CDR3 sequences listed, 35% to 50% were seen once; the top ten hold 40% to 45%. The sequencing sample was made of peripheral blood. This clonotype was sampled from an adult man with Graves' ophthalmopathy. The rearrangement joins TRBV4-1 to TRBJ1-5; D call uncertain. In nucleotides, the CDR3 is TGCGCCAGCAGCCAAGGTGGGCAGTACCATAGCAATCAGCCCCAGCATTTT. Protein sequence: CASSQGGQYHSNQPQHF.